The 7 T cell receptor beta chains in this list originate from one sample, sequenced in a study of OX40 agonist ivuxolimab in advanced cancers. Measured with immunoSEQ multiplex PCR; TCRdb has only the in-frame clones, and not every one. The table has roughly 62,000 clones, roughly 90% seen once; the top ten hold 0.62%. Here the sequenced sample was CD4+ or CD8+ T cells sorted from blood, taken in a trial of the OX40 agonist ivuxolimab. The source of these receptors is an adult with an advanced solid tumor such as melanoma, head and neck, liver or kidney cancer.

This chain uses TRBV13 with TRBJ2-3, with 9 bases fitting TRBD2. V was clipped by 1 base and J by 0 bases; unmatched bases: 5. Looked up from germline, CDR1 is PRHDT and CDR2 is FYEKMQ (reference sequence). This CDR3 is built from 17 residues. CDR3 nucleotides: TGTGCCAGCAGCTTAGTTTCGCTAGCGGGGAGCACAGATACGCAGTATTTT. Translating gives CASSLVSLAGSTDTQYF. Supplemented by reference TRBV13 and TRBJ2-3, the full variable domain reads AAGVIQSPRHLIKEKRETATLKCYPIPRHDTVYWYQQGPGQDPQFLISFYEKMQSDKGSIPDRFSAQQFSDYHSELNMSSLELGDSALYFCASSLVSLAGSTDTQYFGPGTRLTVL.

The chain joins TRBV19 to TRBJ1-1, with D possibly TRBD1 on 5 matching bases. Trimming shortened V by 4 bases and J by 3 bases, and 12 bases separated the two germline ends. Germline V gives CDR1 LNHDA, CDR2 SQIVND (reference sequence). The CDR3 runs to 14 residues. The CDR3 nucleotides read TGTGCCAGTAGTAATAGGGGTAGGCACACTGAAGCTTTCTTT. This sequence encodes CASSNRGRHTEAFF.

This chain links TRBV5-1 with TRBJ1-1; D may be TRBD1 (5 bases). Germline CDR1 reads SGHRS; CDR2 reads YFSETQ. The CDR3 covers 14 residues. V was pared by 4 bases and J by 1 base, with 11 bases between. Written as DNA, the CDR3 is TGCGCCAGCAGCCCCGGGACGTCGAACACTGAAGCTTTCTTT. It codes for CASSPGTSNTEAFF. Drawing the rest from reference TRBV5-1 and TRBJ1-1, the complete variable domain is KAGVTQTPRYLIKTRGQQVTLSCSPISGHRSVSWYQQTPGQGLQFLFEYFSETQRNKGNFPGRFSGRQFSNSRSEMNVSTLELGDSALYLCASSPGTSNTEAFFGQGTRLTVV.

This chain links TRBV11-2 with TRBJ2-5, with TRBD2 identical over 7 bases. V lost 0 bases to trimming and J lost 7 bases; unmatched junction nucleotides: 8. Germline CDR1 SGHAT, CDR2 FQNNGV. The CDR3 has 15 residues. The CDR3 region has the DNA TGTGCCAGCAGCTTAGATCGGGCCGGCGGGGGGACCCAGTACTTC. This sequence encodes CASSLDRAGGGTQYF.

This chain uses TRBV5-1 with TRBJ2-3; D gene ambiguous. V was shortened by 0 bases and J by 6 bases, with 8 bases between the two germline ends. CDR3 length: 13 amino acids. Germline lookup yields CDR1 SGHRS and CDR2 YFSETQ. CDR3 bases: TGCGCCAGCAGCTTGGGAACCCATGATACGCAGTATTTT. It yields the protein CASSLGTHDTQYF.

V gene TRBV6-6 combines with J gene TRBJ2-5; D unclear. V was clipped by 6 bases and J by 2 bases, with 7 bases between them. From germline, CDR1 is MNHNY and CDR2 SVGAGI (reference sequence). CDR3 size: 12 residues. The CDR3 reads CASRAGQETQYF. CDR3 DNA: TGTGCCAGCAGGGCAGGACAAGAGACCCAGTACTTC.

This clone was observed a single time. The chain recombines TRBV9 with TRBJ2-1; unclear D gene. Trimming removed 0 bases at V and 8 bases at J, with 12 bases between. CDR1 and CDR2 (germline): SGDLS, YYNGEE. The CDR3 is 14 amino acids. CDR3 nucleotides: TGTGCCAGCAGCGTAGAAGGGCCCTGGGATGAGCAGTTCTTC. As protein: CASSVEGPWDEQFF.